This T cell receptor (beta chain) was observed in a study of blood T cells in healthy people across ages. Together with a sample-barcoded 5' primer, a J-beta primer mix was included in a second PCR lasting about 6 to 12 cycles. TCRdb analysed the 5' RACE reads with MiXCR anew, one entry per CDR3 protein. In the table there are about 1.4 million distinct CDR3 sequences, approximately 60% of which are singletons. This CDR3 region has 18 residues. V was clipped by 5 bases and J by 1 base, with 22 bases between them. The chain uses TRBV12-3 or TRBV12-4 and TRBJ2-3; tentatively, D is TRBD2 (5 bases). The sequence derives from a man aged 18 to 35 in good health. The sample consisted of blood. CDR3 in DNA: TGTGCCAGCAGTCTTACCCACTTTCAAGCGGCAGGCACAGATACGCAGTATTTT. The encoded protein is CASSLTHFQAAGTDTQYF.